Listed here are 26 T cell receptor beta chains from one sample, sequenced in a study of pediatric ulcerative colitis. Rectal tissue came from one to two pinch biopsies taken at colonoscopy. Clones were read by immunoSEQ multiplex PCR, and TCRdb kept only the in-frame ones, dropping some. The sample carries under 20,000 clones, nearly 75% recorded once. Sequencing was performed on gut tissue. The source of these receptors is a boy between 10 and 17 years old with moderate ulcerative colitis.

The table lists this clone with a count of one. V is TRBV18 and J is TRBJ1-3; a possible D gene is TRBD1 (6 bases). Germline V CDR1 and CDR2: KGHSH, LQKENI. V lost 3 bases and J lost 1, with 28 bases in between. CDR3 size: 21 residues. CDR3: CASSPPRGETIELSSGNTIYF. CDR3 nucleotides: TGTGCCAGCTCACCCCCCAGGGGTGAAACAATCGAACTTTCTTCTGGAAACACCATATATTTT.

The chain joins TRBV7-8 to TRBJ2-2; a weak D match, TRBD1 (6 bases). V was cut by 8 bases and J by 1 base, with 14 bases left in between. CDR3 length: 15 amino acids. Germline CDR1 and CDR2: SGHVS and FQNEAQ. CDR3 coding DNA: TGTGCCAGCGGTTGGGCAGGGGTGAACACCGGGGAGCTGTTTTTT. As protein: CASGWAGVNTGELFF.

The chain employs TRBV19 and TRBJ1-5, with 10 bases that match TRBD1. With V trimmed by 2 bases and J by 2 bases, 12 bases remained unmatched. Germline-derived CDR1 and CDR2 are LNHDA and SQIVND (reference sequence). The length of the CDR3 is 19 residues. The CDR3 DNA reads as TGTGCCAGTAGTATAAGGATTGGTTCGGGACAGGGGCGCAATCAGCCCCAGCATTTT. Amino acid sequence: CASSIRIGSGQGRNQPQHF.

The chain links TRBV27 to TRBJ1-5, with D tentatively TRBD1 (5 bases). The CDR3 totals 15 residues. From germline, CDR1 is MNHEY and CDR2 SMNVEV (reference sequence). Trimming took 5 bases from V and 7 from J, leaving 18 bases between them. In nucleotides, the CDR3 is TGTGCCAGCAGTGAGGGACCGGGAGGCGGACAGCCCCAGCATTTT. Its protein is CASSEGPGGGQPQHF.

This clone came up once. V and J are TRBV19 and TRBJ1-2; tentative D call: TRBD1 (6 bases). This CDR3 comprises 18 residues. The V end was cut by 7 bases, the J end by 1 base, with 25 bases between. The germline CDR1 and CDR2 sequences are LNHDA and SQIVND (reference sequence). CDR3 coding DNA: TGTGCCAGTACCCCGAAAAGACCTACAGGGATACATAACTATGGCTACACCTTC. The encoded protein is CASTPKRPTGIHNYGYTF.

The genes are TRBV6-1 and TRBJ1-1, with 7 bases aligning to TRBD1. Unmatched junction bases numbered 11, after V lost 6 bases and J lost 7 bases. The germline V gene encodes CDR1 MNHNS and CDR2 SASEGT. This CDR3 has 14 amino acids. CDR3 coding DNA: TGTGCCAGCAGAGTTGGGACAGTGACCTATGAAGCTTTCTTT. It is translated as CASRVGTVTYEAFF.

This clone has more than one count but fewer than ten. The J gene is TRBJ2-5, the V gene TRBV7-6, with no clear D. The V gene lost 1 base and the J gene lost 0 bases, with 6 bases spanning the gap. Germline CDR1 is SGHVS and CDR2 is FNYEAQ. This CDR3 is 14 amino acids long. The CDR3 protein is CASSLGTHQETQYF. CDR3 DNA: TGTGCCAGCAGCTTAGGAACCCACCAAGAGACCCAGTACTTC.

The chain is built from TRBV5-5 and TRBJ1-1; D gene unclear. Between the trimmed V and J ends, which lost 0 bases and 1 base, there was a span of 16 bases. Germline V gene sequence: CDR1 SGHKS, CDR2 YYEKEE (reference sequence). The length of the CDR3 is 17 residues. Here the CDR3 reads CASSLGGNAFENTEAFF. The CDR3 region has the DNA TGTGCCAGCAGCTTGGGGGGAAACGCTTTCGAGAACACTGAAGCTTTCTTT.

The chain carries TRBV7-2 and TRBJ2-7; no clear D gene. Per the germline V gene, CDR1 is SGHTA and CDR2 is FQGNSA. Trimming took off 5 bases at V and 5 bases at J, with 7 bases between the two ends. The CDR3 runs 11 residues. CDR3 sequence: CASSPQDEQYF. The DNA for the CDR3 is TGTGCCAGCAGCCCCCAGGACGAGCAGTACTTC.

The J gene is TRBJ2-1, the V gene TRBV5-4; 7 nucleotides line up with TRBD2. J lost 0 bases, V lost 3 bases, and 6 bases had no gene match. The CDR3 sequence is 16 residues long. Germline V lookup: CDR1 SGHNT, CDR2 YYREEE (reference sequence). The CDR3 sequence: CASSSGGGPSYNEQFF. The CDR3 DNA sequence: TGTGCCAGCAGCTCGGGAGGCGGGCCCTCCTACAATGAGCAGTTCTTC.

This sequence joins TRBV5-1 and TRBJ2-7; 9 positions match TRBD1. The length of the CDR3 is 15 residues. From germline, CDR1 is SGHRS and CDR2 YFSETQ. Trimming removed 3 bases from V and 6 bases from J; junction bases left unmatched: 10. The CDR3 reads CASSSRQGGSGEQYF. The DNA of the CDR3 is TGCGCCAGCAGCTCACGACAGGGGGGATCGGGCGAGCAGTACTTC.

The V and J genes are TRBV27 and TRBJ2-3, with 7 bases that match TRBD2. The CDR3 is 16 amino acids. The V gene end was trimmed by 5 bases and the J gene end by 5 bases; junction bases not matched to a gene: 13. In germline, CDR1 is MNHEY, CDR2 SMNVEV (reference sequence). CDR3: CASSRWWGRAEDTQYF. The CDR3 DNA sequence: TGTGCCAGCAGTCGATGGTGGGGGAGGGCCGAAGATACGCAGTATTTT.

This chain joins TRBV10-2 and TRBJ2-1, with TRBD1 identical over 7 bases. The J segment lost 2 bases and the V segment lost 11 bases, leaving 9 bases of the junction unmatched. CDR1 WSHSY and CDR2 SAAADI come from the germline V gene. The CDR3 is 14 residues long. CDR3 amino acids: CAATGQGAYNEQFF. CDR3 DNA: TGCGCCGCCACAGGGCAGGGGGCCTACAATGAGCAGTTCTTC.

V usage is TRBV27 and J usage is TRBJ1-6, with D tentatively TRBD1 (5 bases). Germline loops: CDR1 MNHEY, CDR2 SMNVEV (reference sequence). The CDR3 covers 19 residues. The V and J ends lost 5 bases and 0 bases respectively, with 20 bases between them. The CDR3 coding sequence is TGTGCCAGCAGTCCCGCCGTGGGTGGGGGAAGCTCCTATAATTCACCCCTCCACTTT. It encodes CASSPAVGGGSSYNSPLHF.

The chain carries TRBV25-1 and TRBJ1-4; 9 nucleotides line up with TRBD1. Germline V gene lookup returns CDR1 MGHDK and CDR2 SYGVNS. The CDR3 sequence is 16 residues long. Germline trimming cut 7 bases from V and 10 bases from J; bases unmatched to any gene: 16. Written as DNA, the CDR3 is TGTGCCAGCAAACCTCCCGGGACAGGGAAGGGTGGAAAACTGTTTTTT. It translates to CASKPPGTGKGGKLFF.

This clone has a handful of counts. The CDR3 region has the DNA TGCGCCAGCAGCTTGGGACAGGTGAACACTGAAGCTTTCTTT. Translating it yields CASSLGQVNTEAFF. V usage is TRBV5-1 and J usage is TRBJ1-1; a weak D match, TRBD1 (6 bases). The CDR3 extends over 14 amino acids. V was cut by 0 bases and J by 0 bases, with 6 bases left in between. Germline V gene lookup returns CDR1 SGHRS and CDR2 YFSETQ.

V is TRBV5-5 and J is TRBJ2-1, with 10 positions matching TRBD2. The CDR3 runs to 15 residues. Looked up from germline, CDR1 is SGHKS and CDR2 is YYEKEE (reference sequence). V lost 4 bases and J lost 4; bases outside the gene matches: 5. CDR3 nucleotide sequence: TGTGCCAGCAGCAGTAGCGGGGGGTATTACAATGAGCAGTTCTTC. Translation: CASSSSGGYYNEQFF. The variable domain in full, completed from reference TRBV5-5 and TRBJ2-1, reads DAGVTQSPTHLIKTRGQQVTLRCSPISGHKSVSWYQQVLGQGPQFIFQYYEKEERGRGNFPDRFSARQFPNYSSELNVNALLLGDSALYLCASSSSGGYYNEQFFGPGTRLTVL.

The chain carries TRBV30 and TRBJ2-7; TRBD1 matches at 7 bases. Germline V gene data show CDR1 as GTSNPN and CDR2 as SVGIG (reference sequence). The CDR3 covers 15 residues. V shed 3 bases and J 5 bases; nucleotides not matched to a gene: 13. This chain's CDR3 is CAWRPTGAGPNEQYF. The DNA of the CDR3 is TGTGCCTGGAGACCTACAGGGGCCGGGCCAAACGAGCAGTACTTC.

The rearrangement uses TRBV7-2 and TRBJ2-3; D tentatively reads TRBD1 or TRBD2 (5 bases each). This CDR3 region has 16 residues. Germline-derived CDR1 and CDR2 are SGHTA and FQGNSA. Trimming left V 2 bases short and J 1 base short, with 13 bases between. The CDR3 coding sequence is TGTGCCAGCAGCTTATCCGGGACCTTCGGCACAGATACGCAGTATTTT. Translation gives CASSLSGTFGTDTQYF. Looking up the rest from reference TRBV7-2 and TRBJ2-3 gives the full variable domain: GAGVSQSPSNKVTEKGKDVELRCDPISGHTALYWYRQSLGQGLEFLIYFQGNSAPDKSGLPSDRFSAERTGGSVSTLTIQRTQQEDSAVYLCASSLSGTFGTDTQYFGPGTRLTVL.

This chain links TRBV18 with TRBJ2-1; the D gene is possibly TRBD1 (7 bases). V was clipped by 3 bases and J by 4 bases, with 22 bases between them. Germline CDR1 reads KGHSH; CDR2 reads LQKENI. The CDR3 runs to 18 residues. CDR3 coding DNA: TGTGCCAGCTCACCCGGGGCAGGGGGGCCCTTGATTTACAATGAGCAGTTCTTC. It translates to CASSPGAGGPLIYNEQFF.

This sequence joins TRBV29-1 and TRBJ1-4, with TRBD1 matching 11 bases. After removal of 0 bases from V and 7 bases from J, the junction contained 4 bases not matched to a gene. Germline V gene lookup returns CDR1 SQVTM and CDR2 ANQGSEA. This CDR3 spans 15 amino acids. The CDR3 loop is CSVEDRDRGGEKLFF. In nucleotides, the CDR3 is TGCAGCGTTGAAGATCGGGACAGGGGGGGTGAAAAACTGTTTTTT.

This clone was observed a handful of times. The chain links TRBV6-5 to TRBJ1-1; D unclear. Germline CDR1 is MNHEY and CDR2 is SVGAGI. The CDR3 contains 12 residues. Trimming took off 6 bases at V and 7 bases at J, with 12 bases between the two ends. CDR3 amino acids: CASSHLLGEAFF. CDR3 bases: TGTGCCAGCAGCCACTTGTTGGGTGAAGCTTTCTTT.

This sequence joins TRBV18 and TRBJ1-2; D gene uncertain. Trimming cost V 6 bases and J 2 bases, with 16 bases left between them. Germline V gene lookup returns CDR1 KGHSH and CDR2 LQKENI. The CDR3 has 15 amino acids. CDR3 nucleotide sequence: TGTGCCAGCTCCCTCGTCCAGGCCGACAACTATGGCTACACCTTC. This codes for CASSLVQADNYGYTF.

The rearrangement joins TRBV4-2 to TRBJ1-1; maybe TRBD1 (6 bases). Trimming shortened V by 0 bases and J by 2 bases, and 19 bases separated the two germline ends. This CDR3 comprises 18 residues. Germline CDR1 LGHNA, CDR2 YNFKEQ. The CDR3 reads CASSQDPQGQFVNTEAFF. The CDR3 DNA reads TGTGCCAGCAGCCAAGATCCTCAGGGGCAATTCGTTAACACTGAAGCTTTCTTT.

The chain has TRBV5-1 and TRBJ1-3, with D possibly being TRBD1 (5 bases). The CDR3 is 14 residues long. Deletions cut 4 bases from V and 3 bases from J, with 11 bases between. Germline CDR1 is SGHRS and CDR2 is YFSETQ. In DNA, the CDR3 is TGCGCCAGCAGCAGTGGGACGGATGGAAACACCATATATTTT. Protein: CASSSGTDGNTIYF.

The genes are TRBV7-2 and TRBJ1-1, with 8 bases identical to TRBD1. The CDR3 loop spans 13 amino acids. Germline CDR1 is SGHTA and CDR2 is FQGNSA. V lost 10 bases to trimming and J lost 4 bases; unmatched junction nucleotides: 8. DNA of the CDR3: TGTGCCACCGGGACAGGAGTTGGCACTGAAGCTTTCTTT. It is translated as CATGTGVGTEAFF. Full variable domain (missing parts from reference TRBV7-2 and TRBJ1-1): GAGVSQSPSNKVTEKGKDVELRCDPISGHTALYWYRQSLGQGLEFLIYFQGNSAPDKSGLPSDRFSAERTGGSVSTLTIQRTQQEDSAVYLCATGTGVGTEAFFGQGTRLTVV.